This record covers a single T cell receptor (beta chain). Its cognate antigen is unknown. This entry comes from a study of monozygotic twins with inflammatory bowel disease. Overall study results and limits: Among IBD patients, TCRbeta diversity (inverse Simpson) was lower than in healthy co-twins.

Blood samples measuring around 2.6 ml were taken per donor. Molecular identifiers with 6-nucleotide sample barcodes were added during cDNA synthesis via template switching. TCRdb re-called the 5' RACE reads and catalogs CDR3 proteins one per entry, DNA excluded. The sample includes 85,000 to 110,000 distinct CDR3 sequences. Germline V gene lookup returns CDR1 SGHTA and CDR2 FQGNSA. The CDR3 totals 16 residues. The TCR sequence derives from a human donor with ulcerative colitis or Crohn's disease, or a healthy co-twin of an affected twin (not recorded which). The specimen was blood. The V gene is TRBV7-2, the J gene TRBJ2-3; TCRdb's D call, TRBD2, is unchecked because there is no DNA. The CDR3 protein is CASSLAGGRVWDTQYF.